Listed here are 14 T cell receptor beta chains from one sample, sequenced in a study of radiation and T cells in renal cell carcinoma. Libraries were prepared by immunoSEQ multiplex PCR; TCRdb keeps only in-frame clonotypes and omits some of them. The sample has more than 95,000 clones, about four fifths seen once. The time point: blood 2 weeks post-SBRT. Documented treatment: 15 Gy SBRT to primary tumor, nephrectomy 4 weeks later. The source material was blood, sampled from a patient whose treatment included radiotherapy and nephrectomy. The receptors were gathered from a man between 45 and 60 years old with renal cell carcinoma.

V usage is TRBV5-6 and J usage is TRBJ2-7; a weak D match, TRBD1 (6 bases). Germline V gives CDR1 SGHDT, CDR2 YYEEEE. The CDR3 covers 14 residues. V lost 2 bases and J lost 0, with 9 bases in between. The CDR3: CASSFMTGSYEQYF. The CDR3 nucleotides read TGTGCCAGCAGCTTTATGACAGGCTCCTACGAGCAGTACTTC. Full variable domain (rest looked up from reference TRBV5-6 and TRBJ2-7): DAGVTQSPTHLIKTRGQQVTLRCSPKSGHDTVSWYQQALGQGPQFIFQYYEEEERQRGNFPDRFSGHQFPNYSSELNVNALLLGDSALYLCASSFMTGSYEQYFGPGTRLTVT.

This chain joins TRBV28 and TRBJ1-4; maybe TRBD1 (5 bases). Trimming pared 5 bases from V and 5 bases from J, leaving 12 bases between. Per germline, CDR1 MDHEN and CDR2 SYDVKM. The CDR3 sequence is 14 residues long. CDR3 bases: TGTGCCAGCAGTCCGGGGACCCCCAATGAAAAACTGTTTTTT. It codes for CASSPGTPNEKLFF.

The J gene is TRBJ1-3, the V gene TRBV18; 8 bases match TRBD1. This CDR3 is 16 amino acids long. Germline CDR1 reads KGHSH; CDR2 reads LQKENI. Unmatched junction bases numbered 6, after V lost 5 bases and J lost 0 bases. The CDR3 reads CASSEPGQDSGNTIYF. CDR3 DNA sequence: TGTGCCAGCTCAGAACCGGGACAGGACTCTGGAAACACCATATATTTT.

The chain has TRBV28 and TRBJ1-1; 8 bases line up with TRBD1. CDR3 length equals 14 residues. Trimming cost V 5 bases and J 3 bases; bases outside gene matches: 5. Germline assignment: CDR1 MDHEN and CDR2 SYDVKM. This CDR3 is CASSPQDRDTEAFF. DNA of the CDR3: TGTGCCAGCAGTCCGCAGGACAGGGACACTGAAGCTTTCTTT.

This chain links TRBV6-1 with TRBJ2-7; D is uncertain. The CDR3 consists of 12 residues. Per the germline V gene, CDR1 is MNHNS and CDR2 is SASEGT. V lost 0 bases and J lost 6, with 6 bases in between. CDR3 sequence (DNA): TGTGCCAGCAGTGAAGCGATTGGCGAGCAGTACTTC. As protein: CASSEAIGEQYF.

The genes are TRBV14 and TRBJ2-1, with 7 bases that match TRBD2. The germline gives CDR1 SGHDN, CDR2 FVKESK. The CDR3 has 14 residues. V shed 4 bases, J shed 3 bases, and the junction held 3 bases outside the gene matches. CDR3 amino acids: CASSRTSFYNEQFF. For the CDR3, the DNA is TGTGCCAGCAGCCGGACTAGTTTCTACAATGAGCAGTTCTTC.

The chain has TRBV5-1 and TRBJ2-7; the D gene is possibly TRBD2 (6 bases). CDR3 length: 14 residues. The V gene lost 4 bases and the J gene lost 3 bases, with 14 bases spanning the gap. Germline CDR1 SGHRS, CDR2 YFSETQ. The CDR3 loop reads CASSPDGTDYEQYF. The CDR3 bases are TGCGCCAGCAGCCCGGACGGGACTGACTACGAGCAGTACTTC.

This clone was seen just once. Here the CDR3 reads CASSQKRGTEAGANVLTF. DNA of the CDR3: TGCGCCAGCAGCCAAAAGAGGGGGACCGAAGCGGGGGCCAACGTCCTGACTTTC. The chain recombines TRBV4-1 with TRBJ2-6, with a possible D match to TRBD1 (6 bases). The CDR3 is 18 residues long. Germline V gene data show CDR1 as MGHRA and CDR2 as YSYEKL. V lost 2 bases to trimming and J lost 4 bases, with 18 bases between them.

The rearrangement uses TRBV19 and TRBJ1-1; possibly TRBD1 for D (5 bases). The CDR3 covers 14 residues. Trimming cost V 3 bases and J 1 base, with 9 bases left between them. In germline, CDR1 is LNHDA, CDR2 SQIVND (reference sequence). CDR3 amino acids: CASSIWGSNTEAFF. The DNA for the CDR3 is TGTGCCAGTAGTATTTGGGGGTCGAACACTGAAGCTTTCTTT.

The rearrangement uses TRBV27 and TRBJ1-4; a weak D match, TRBD1 (5 bases). CDR3 length: 18 residues. Trimming removed 8 bases from V and 0 bases from J, with 22 bases in between. Per germline, CDR1 MNHEY and CDR2 SMNVEV (reference sequence). The CDR3 protein is CASLGGRDYSPTNEKLFF. DNA for the CDR3: TGTGCCAGCCTTGGAGGCAGGGATTATTCACCAACTAATGAAAAACTGTTTTTT. The full variable domain, with the rest looked up from reference TRBV27 and TRBJ1-4, is EAQVTQNPRYLITVTGKKLTVTCSQNMNHEYMSWYRQDPGLGLRQIYYSMNVEVTDKGDVPEGYKVSRKEKRNFPLILESPSPNQTSLYFCASLGGRDYSPTNEKLFFGSGTQLSVL.

The chain carries TRBV9 and TRBJ1-1; D uncertain. V was pared by 0 bases and J by 2 bases, with 11 bases between. The CDR3 is 15 amino acids. The germline CDR1 and CDR2 sequences are SGDLS and YYNGEE. The CDR3 nucleotides read TGTGCCAGCAGCGTAGAAGGCAGCTTAAACACTGAAGCTTTCTTT. This sequence encodes CASSVEGSLNTEAFF.

J is TRBJ2-7 and V is TRBV10-3, with 8 bases identical to TRBD2. CDR3 length: 16 residues. Trimming removed 0 bases from V and 5 bases from J; junction bases left unmatched: 9. Germline CDR1 ENHRY, CDR2 SYGVKD. In nucleotides, the CDR3 is TGTGCCATCAGTGAGTCCCGAGGGGGAGCGGGAGACGAGCAGTACTTC. Protein: CAISESRGGAGDEQYF.

The gene calls are TRBV18 and TRBJ1-1; D unresolved. This CDR3 contains 11 residues. Germline lookup yields CDR1 KGHSH and CDR2 LQKENI. V was clipped by 5 bases and J by 6 bases, with 7 bases between them. As DNA, the CDR3 is TGTGCCAGCTCATCAATATCTGAAGCTTTCTTT. Residues: CASSSISEAFF.

The chain uses TRBV5-1 and TRBJ1-2, with TRBD1 as a possible D gene (5 bases). Germline V lookup: CDR1 SGHRS, CDR2 YFSETQ. This CDR3 spans 14 amino acids. With 0 bases removed from V and 4 bases from J, the gap between germline ends came to 10 bases. This CDR3 reads CASSLVQGFYGYTF. CDR3 DNA sequence: TGCGCCAGCAGCTTGGTGCAGGGCTTCTATGGCTACACCTTC.